The T cell receptor (beta chain) described here comes from a study of cytomegalovirus exposure and HLA in healthy donors. Whole-study findings and limits: More clonal expansion characterized HLA-associated TCR beta chains than equally common others in a later analysis.

The PCR employed 60 Vbeta primers together with 13 Jbeta primers. Profiled with immunoSEQ multiplex PCR; TCRdb holds only in-frame clones, not every one. The sample includes 150,000 to 200,000 clones, around three quarters of them seen just once. CDR1 and CDR2 from the germline V gene are MGHDK and SYGVNS. The CDR3 consists of 17 residues. V lost 1 base and J lost 1, with 13 bases in between. About this clone itself: Its antigen is undetermined.

This sequence joins TRBV25-1 and TRBJ2-2, with a weak D call TRBD2 (6 bases). This clonotype originated in a woman aged 45 to 65 in good health and CMV-seronegative. The source material was PBMCs. The DNA of the CDR3 is TGTGCCAGCAGTGAATGGGGGGTCTCAGGGAACACCGGGGAGCTGTTTTTT. Translation: CASSEWGVSGNTGELFF.